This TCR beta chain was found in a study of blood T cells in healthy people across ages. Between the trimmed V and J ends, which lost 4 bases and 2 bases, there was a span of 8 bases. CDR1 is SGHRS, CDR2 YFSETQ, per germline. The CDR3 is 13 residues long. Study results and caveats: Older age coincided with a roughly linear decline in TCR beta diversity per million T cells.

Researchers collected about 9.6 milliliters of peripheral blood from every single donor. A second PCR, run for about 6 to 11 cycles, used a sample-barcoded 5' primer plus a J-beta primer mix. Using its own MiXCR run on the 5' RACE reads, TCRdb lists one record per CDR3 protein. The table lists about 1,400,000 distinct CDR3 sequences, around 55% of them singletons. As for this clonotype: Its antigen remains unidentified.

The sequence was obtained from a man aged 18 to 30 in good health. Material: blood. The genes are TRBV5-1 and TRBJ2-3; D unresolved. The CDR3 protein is CASSVLDTDTQYF. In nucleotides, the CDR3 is TGCGCCAGCAGCGTCCTAGACACAGATACGCAGTATTTT.